The TCR beta chain under discussion was sequenced for a study of T cell repertoires in cytomegalovirus infection. Notes on the study in general: What dominated the ex vivo response were HLA-C-restricted CMV-specific TCR beta clonotypes.

This clonotype was observed a few times. Its antigen is unknown. TCRdb independently ran MiXCR on the reads; one entry per CDR3 protein. The sample yields 200,000 to 300,000 distinct CDR3 sequences, over 8% seen once. The CDR3 loop spans 15 amino acids. Trimming pared 4 bases from V and 7 bases from J, leaving 14 bases between. Germline V gene lookup returns CDR1 SGHTA and CDR2 FQGNSA. The sample comprised PBMCs. The chain recombines TRBV7-2 with TRBJ1-6; D perhaps matches TRBD1 (6 bases). The receptor was isolated from a human donor in good health (CMV status not recorded). Some clones in this sample may be carry-over from other donors' samples. Here the CDR3 DNA reads TGTGCCAGCAGCTCGGTGGGGACACAGAATTCACCCCTCCACTTT. Translation gives CASSSVGTQNSPLHF.